By sample fraction, the clone carrying this TCR beta chain is medium-sized. No antigen is known for it. A library made for alpha chains picked up this beta chain off target, so its size means little. The data are from a study of spatial heterogeneity in lung cancer. Study-wide background: Detected sequences consistently included more beta-chain ones than alpha-chain ones.

One entry per CDR3 protein results from TCRdb running MiXCR on the 5' RACE reads. The data hold 6,000 to 7,500 distinct CDR3 sequences, with roughly an eighth observed a single time. Study findings and constraints: Counts that tracked tumor mutation counts were those of expanded intratumoral alpha and beta TCRs.

CDR1 and CDR2 (germline): MNHEY, SMNVEV (reference sequence). This CDR3 contains 15 residues. The V and J ends lost 2 bases and 0 bases respectively, with 10 bases between them. The time point here: sample taken at primary tumor resection. Extraction of whole RNA from tumor, nontumor lung or frozen PBMC preceded unsorted sequencing. The V and J genes are TRBV27 and TRBJ1-1; no clear D. The receptor was derived from a male donor with early-stage non-small cell lung cancer. The sequencing here drew on lung tumor tissue, taken at surgery. In nucleotides, the CDR3 is TGTGCCAGCAGTTTAAGTCCGAACCTGAACACTGAAGCTTTCTTT. Protein: CASSLSPNLNTEAFF.